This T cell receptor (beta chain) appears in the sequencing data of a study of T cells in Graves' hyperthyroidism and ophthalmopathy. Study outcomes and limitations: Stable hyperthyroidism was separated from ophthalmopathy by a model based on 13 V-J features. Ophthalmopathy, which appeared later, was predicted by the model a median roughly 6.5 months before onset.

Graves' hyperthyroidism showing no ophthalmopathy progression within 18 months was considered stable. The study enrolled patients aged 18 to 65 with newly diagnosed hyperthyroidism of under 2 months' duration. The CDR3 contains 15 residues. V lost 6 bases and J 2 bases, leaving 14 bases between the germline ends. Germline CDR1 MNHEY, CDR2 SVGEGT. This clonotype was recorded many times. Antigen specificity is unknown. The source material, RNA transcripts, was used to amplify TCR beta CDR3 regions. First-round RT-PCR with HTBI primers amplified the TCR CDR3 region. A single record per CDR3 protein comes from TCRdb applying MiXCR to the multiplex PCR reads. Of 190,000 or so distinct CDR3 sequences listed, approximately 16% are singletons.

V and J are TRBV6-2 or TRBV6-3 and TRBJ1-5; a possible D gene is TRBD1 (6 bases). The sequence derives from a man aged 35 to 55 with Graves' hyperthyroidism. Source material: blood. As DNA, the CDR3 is TGTGCCAGCAGAAGAACAGGGCAGGGCAATCAGCCCCAGCATTTT. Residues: CASRRTGQGNQPQHF.